The 25 T cell receptor beta chains reported below all come from one sample, sequenced in a study of blood T cell repertoires in COVID-19. Method: immunoSEQ multiplex PCR; TCRdb's copy keeps in-frame clones and lacks some. The data contain 150,000 to 250,000 clones, roughly 92% of them seen just once; the ten biggest clones take up 0.6% to 0.8%. Sample: peripheral blood. The receptors stem from a man aged 25-45 years with COVID-19, enrolled during active disease.

The chain combines TRBV5-6 with TRBJ2-3; a possible D gene is TRBD1 (6 bases). This CDR3 spans 13 amino acids. The V gene lost 4 bases and the J gene lost 4 bases, with 10 bases spanning the gap. Germline V CDR1 and CDR2: SGHDT, YYEEEE. CDR3 sequence (DNA): TGTGCCAGCAGCATTACAGGGCCAGATACGCAGTATTTT. It translates to CASSITGPDTQYF.

On this clone itself: One end of the junction does not line up with germline, which may come from a read error. The identical CDR3 is also encoded by other nucleotide sequences in the sample. The chain carries TRBV6-5 and TRBJ1-3; 8 positions match TRBD1. Germline loops: CDR1 MNHEY, CDR2 SVGAGI. The CDR3 spans 15 residues. CDR3 in amino acids: CASSLTGGSGNTIYF. For the CDR3, the DNA is TGTGCTAGCAGCCTTACAGGGGGGTCTGGAAACACCATATATTTT.

A single count supports this clone. The chain recombines TRBV2 with TRBJ2-2, with D maybe TRBD2 (6 bases). Germline-derived CDR1 and CDR2 are SNHLY and FYNNEI. V was trimmed by 6 bases and J by 2 bases, leaving 13 bases between them. The CDR3 is 15 residues long. The CDR3 spells CASRVGTFNTGELFF. DNA of the CDR3: TGTGCCAGCAGAGTCGGGACTTTTAACACCGGGGAGCTGTTTTTT.

V is TRBV10-1 and J is TRBJ2-3; TRBD2 matches 8 bases. Germline V CDR1 and CDR2: WNHNN, SYGVQD (reference sequence). The ends lost 3 bases at V and 3 bases at J; junction bases unmatched: 17. The CDR3 totals 19 residues. CDR3 sequence: CASSEGPRPSGGWTDTQYF. In DNA, the CDR3 is TGCGCCAGCAGTGAAGGACCGCGTCCCAGCGGGGGATGGACAGATACGCAGTATTTT.

As to this clone: The sample has other DNA sequences that encode this CDR3 too. The CDR3 region is CAWKSGVGTHFYEQYF. The DNA of the CDR3 is TGTGCCTGGAAATCCGGTGTGGGGACACATTTCTACGAGCAGTACTTC. The chain recombines TRBV30 with TRBJ2-7, with a tentative D call TRBD1 (6 bases). The CDR3 extends over 16 amino acids. Looked up from germline, CDR1 is GTSNPN and CDR2 is SVGIG (reference sequence). The ends were cut back, 4 bases at V and 3 bases at J, with 22 bases in the middle.

This chain connects TRBV9 to TRBJ1-6, with D perhaps matching TRBD1 (5 bases). V was pared by 0 bases and J by 0 bases, with 16 bases between. Germline assignment: CDR1 SGDLS and CDR2 YYNGEE. The CDR3 length is 19 residues. In DNA, the CDR3 is TGTGCCAGCAGCGTAGGGGGGGAGCCTTGGAGCTCCTATAATTCACCCCTCCACTTT. Translating it yields CASSVGGEPWSSYNSPLHF.

The chain combines TRBV27 with TRBJ2-3; the match to TRBD2 covers 9 bases. The CDR3 sequence is 14 residues long. The junction had 3 bases not matched to a gene; V was cut back by 2 bases and J by 6 bases. Germline lookup yields CDR1 MNHEY and CDR2 SMNVEV (reference sequence). CDR3 nucleotide sequence: TGTGCCAGCAGTTTAGGGCGGGGGGGCGATACGCAGTATTTT. Protein sequence: CASSLGRGGDTQYF.

The chain combines TRBV5-6 with TRBJ2-1, with 10 bases that match TRBD2. Losses at the gene ends were 1 base for V and 5 bases for J; bases not matched to a gene: 3. CDR1 and CDR2 from the germline V gene are SGHDT and YYEEEE. The CDR3 spans 15 residues. Here the CDR3 DNA reads TGTGCCAGCAGCTTGAATAGCGGGGGGCACAATGAGCAGTTCTTC. Translating it yields CASSLNSGGHNEQFF.

The chain employs TRBV6-5 and TRBJ2-1, with TRBD2 identical over 9 bases. V shed 8 bases and J 7 bases; nucleotides not matched to a gene: 9. Per the germline V gene, CDR1 is MNHEY and CDR2 is SVGAGI. The CDR3 totals 14 residues. The CDR3, as DNA: TGTGCCAGCCGTACCAGCGGGGGGATGAATGAGCAGTTCTTC. Protein product: CASRTSGGMNEQFF.

This clone was observed a few times. The chain employs TRBV12-3 or TRBV12-4 and TRBJ1-3; no clear D gene. The V gene lost 10 bases and the J gene lost 8 bases, with 18 bases spanning the gap. The CDR3 has 13 amino acids. This CDR3 reads CATRRNVVDTIYF. As DNA, the CDR3 is TGTGCCACCCGTCGAAATGTAGTAGACACCATATATTTT.

The CDR3 sequence is CASSDLENTEAFF. The CDR3 coding sequence is TGTGCCAGCAGTGATTTAGAGAACACTGAAGCTTTCTTT. The J gene is TRBJ1-1, the V gene TRBV2; D gene uncertain. The CDR3 runs 13 residues. Trimming removed 3 bases at V and 1 base at J, with 6 bases between. Per the germline V gene, CDR1 is SNHLY and CDR2 is FYNNEI.

The chain employs TRBV4-2 and TRBJ1-1; D possibly corresponds to TRBD1 (5 bases). CDR1 is LGHNA, CDR2 YNFKEQ, per germline. The CDR3 contains 17 residues. With 2 bases removed from V and 5 bases from J, the gap between germline ends came to 21 bases. This CDR3 reads CASSQRPRVSRGTEAFF. The CDR3 nucleotides read TGTGCCAGCAGCCAAAGACCCAGGGTGTCTAGGGGAACTGAAGCTTTCTTT.

This chain connects TRBV2 to TRBJ1-3, with D perhaps TRBD1 (5 bases). Trimming removed 8 bases at V and 0 bases at J, with 11 bases between. This CDR3 spans 14 amino acids. Looked up from germline, CDR1 is SNHLY and CDR2 is FYNNEI. The DNA of the CDR3 is TGTGCCAGCCATAACAGGTTCTCTGGAAACACCATATATTTT. Translated: CASHNRFSGNTIYF. The full variable domain, rest sourced from reference TRBV2 and TRBJ1-3, is EPEVTQTPSHQVTQMGQEVILRCVPISNHLYFYWYRQILGQKVEFLVSFYNNEISEKSEIFDDQFSVERPDGSNFTLKIRSTKLEDSAMYFCASHNRFSGNTIYFGEGSWLTVV.

The chain combines TRBV6-5 with TRBJ1-1, with D perhaps matching TRBD1 (5 bases). The CDR3 spans 13 residues. CDR1 and CDR2 from the germline V gene are MNHEY and SVGAGI. Trimming cost V 4 bases and J 0 bases, with 6 bases left between them. This CDR3 is CASSLGVNTEAFF. In DNA form, the CDR3 reads TGTGCCAGCAGTTTAGGGGTGAACACTGAAGCTTTCTTT.

The rearrangement uses TRBV6-5 and TRBJ1-4; D possibly corresponds to TRBD1 (6 bases). Germline V gives CDR1 MNHEY, CDR2 SVGAGI. The CDR3 has 14 residues. V shed 5 bases and J shed 4 bases, with 11 bases lying between them. The CDR3 DNA follows: TGTGCCAGCAGTCGGGACATTTATAATGAAAAACTGTTTTTT. Translation: CASSRDIYNEKLFF.

The V call is TRBV27, the J call TRBJ1-5; 7 nucleotides line up with TRBD1. Losses at the gene ends were 6 bases for V and 5 bases for J; bases not matched to a gene: 7. Germline V gene lookup returns CDR1 MNHEY and CDR2 SMNVEV (reference sequence). The CDR3 runs to 14 residues. CDR3 sequence (DNA): TGTGCCAGCAGCCCTGGGACAGAGCATCAGCCCCAGCATTTT. It encodes CASSPGTEHQPQHF.

CDR3 residues: CASSVTQVGRDTEAFF. In DNA, the CDR3 is TGTGCCAGCAGCGTAACCCAGGTCGGGCGGGACACTGAAGCTTTCTTT. V gene TRBV9 combines with J gene TRBJ1-1, with D unresolved. There are 16 residues in the CDR3. The V end was cut by 1 base, the J end by 3 bases, with 16 bases between. The germline V gene has CDR1 SGDLS and CDR2 YYNGEE. The variable domain in full, with the rest retrieved from reference TRBV9 and TRBJ1-1, is DSGVTQTPKHLITATGQRVTLRCSPRSGDLSVYWYQQSLDQGLQFLIQYYNGEERAKGNILERFSAQQFPDLHSELNLSSLELGDSALYFCASSVTQVGRDTEAFFGQGTRLTVV.

Comments on this clone: Other nucleotide sequences from this sample produce the same CDR3. The chain combines TRBV5-1 with TRBJ1-1; D unresolved. The CDR3 is made up of 13 amino acids. V lost 1 base to trimming and J lost 3 bases, with 7 bases between them. Germline values: CDR1 SGHRS, CDR2 YFSETQ. This CDR3 is CASSLKGDTEAFF. CDR3 DNA: TGCGCCAGCAGCTTGAAGGGAGACACTGAAGCTTTCTTT.

The chain couples TRBV19 to TRBJ2-2; possibly TRBD1 for D (5 bases). Trimming took 4 bases from V and 3 from J, leaving 9 bases between them. There are 14 residues in the CDR3. CDR1 is LNHDA, CDR2 SQIVND, per germline (reference sequence). DNA for the CDR3: TGTGCCAGTAGTAATCAGGGTTACACCGGGGAGCTGTTTTTT. It translates to CASSNQGYTGELFF. Filled out from reference TRBV19 and TRBJ2-2, the complete variable domain reads DGGITQSPKYLFRKEGQNVTLSCEQNLNHDAMYWYRQDPGQGLRLIYYSQIVNDFQKGDIAEGYSVSREKKESFPLTVTSAQKNPTAFYLCASSNQGYTGELFFGEGSRLTVL.

The CDR3 DNA reads as TGTGCCAGCAGTCCCAGGGGGAATGGAAACACCATATATTTT. Its protein product is CASSPRGNGNTIYF. The chain couples TRBV6-7 to TRBJ1-3; 7 nucleotides match TRBD1. TRBV6-7 is noted as an ORF with a role that remains uncertain. CDR3 size: 14 residues. After removal of 5 bases from V and 3 bases from J, the junction contained 4 bases not matched to a gene.

This chain's CDR3 is CASSIRGQSQETQYF. CDR3 nucleotide sequence: TGTGCCAGTAGTATAAGGGGACAAAGCCAAGAGACCCAGTACTTC. The rearrangement uses TRBV19 and TRBJ2-5, with D tentatively TRBD1 (6 bases). The V gene's germline CDR1 is LNHDA and CDR2 SQIVND (reference sequence). The CDR3 covers 15 residues. Trimming left V 2 bases short and J 1 base short, with 11 bases between.

The J gene is TRBJ1-4, the V gene TRBV3-1 (or the pseudogene TRBV3-2); D perhaps matches TRBD1 (5 bases). The V and J ends lost 4 bases and 4 bases respectively, with 10 bases between them. Germline CDR1 is LGHDT and CDR2 is YNNKEL (reference sequence). The CDR3 loop spans 14 amino acids. DNA for the CDR3: TGTGCCAGCAGCCGCCAGGGAGGTAATGAAAAACTGTTTTTT. It yields the protein CASSRQGGNEKLFF.

J is TRBJ2-1 and V is TRBV5-4; 8 bases are shared with TRBD2. With 2 bases clipped from V and 10 bases from J, the junction kept 11 bases outside the gene matches. The CDR3 loop spans 15 amino acids. CDR1 and CDR2 (germline): SGHNT, YYREEE (reference sequence). CDR3 sequence reads: CASSLPGTRSHEQFF. CDR3 DNA: TGTGCCAGCAGCTTACCCGGGACTAGGTCTCACGAGCAGTTCTTC.

The chain is built from TRBV30 and TRBJ1-3, with 8 bases aligning to TRBD1. Germline V CDR1 and CDR2: GTSNPN, SVGIG (reference sequence). The trim removed 0 bases at V and 3 bases at J, leaving 4 bases unmatched. The CDR3 spans 15 residues. The CDR3 DNA follows: TGTGCCTGGAGTGTTGACAGGGGTATTGGAAACACCATATATTTT. As protein: CAWSVDRGIGNTIYF.

The V and J genes are TRBV27 and TRBJ1-2; tentative D call: TRBD1 (6 bases). Germline CDR1 and CDR2: MNHEY and SMNVEV (reference sequence). There are 15 residues in the CDR3. The V and J ends lost 0 bases and 8 bases respectively, with 16 bases between them. The CDR3 sequence: CASSLSQGKRFGYTF. The CDR3 DNA reads as TGTGCCAGCAGTTTATCGCAGGGGAAGAGGTTCGGCTACACCTTC.